The following is a T cell receptor (beta chain) sequence with its context. This CDR3 has 14 amino acids. From germline, CDR1 is LNHDA and CDR2 SQIVND (reference sequence). The ends lost 9 bases at V and 2 bases at J; junction bases unmatched: 8. In the authors' workflow: By means of reference gene primer amplification, nucleated cell counts were estimated. Produced via immunoSEQ multiplex PCR; TCRdb's table is partial and in-frame only. V, J and clone size are taken as reported in that table, and D and trimming were inferred from the DNA itself. This table holds about 140,000 clones, around nine tenths found once. The data stem from a study of blood T cell repertoires in COVID-19. Across the study: COVID-19 samples, acute and convalescent, were from the United States, Italy and Spain. PBMCs, B-cell-depleted T cells, or T cells provided the cDNA or gDNA that made up the material.

The receptor was isolated from a man in his forties or fifties with active or convalescent COVID-19. This sequence joins TRBV19 and TRBJ2-3, with 7 bases fitting TRBD1. Sequences were obtained from peripheral blood. The CDR3 sequence is CASRQGSYTDTQYF. CDR3 sequence (DNA): TGTGCCAGCCGACAGGGCAGTTACACAGATACGCAGTATTTT.